In its sample, the clone carrying this T cell receptor beta chain was seen once. Per the germline V gene, CDR1 is SGHRS and CDR2 is YFSETQ. The CDR3 is 15 residues long. The trim removed 4 bases at V and 9 bases at J, leaving 13 bases unmatched. These data originate in a study of blood T cell repertoires in COVID-19. In the original workflow: It was from reference gene primer amplification that nucleated cell counts were estimated. Using immunoSEQ multiplex PCR, the repertoire was profiled, and TCRdb retains in-frame clones only, with some absent. V and J calls and clone size are as listed in that table; D and trimming were resolved from the DNA. The sample has roughly 300,000 clones, around 86% seen once; the top ten hold roughly 4%.

This chain connects TRBV5-1 to TRBJ2-1; 7 bases fit TRBD2. This clonotype was obtained from a man aged 30-40 years who had recovered from COVID-19. The specimen was PBMCs or T cells enriched from blood (not recorded which). The CDR3 DNA reads TGCGCCAGCAGCCCGGGGGGAGCCTTGGGCGCTGAGCAGTTCTTC. Translation gives CASSPGGALGAEQFF.